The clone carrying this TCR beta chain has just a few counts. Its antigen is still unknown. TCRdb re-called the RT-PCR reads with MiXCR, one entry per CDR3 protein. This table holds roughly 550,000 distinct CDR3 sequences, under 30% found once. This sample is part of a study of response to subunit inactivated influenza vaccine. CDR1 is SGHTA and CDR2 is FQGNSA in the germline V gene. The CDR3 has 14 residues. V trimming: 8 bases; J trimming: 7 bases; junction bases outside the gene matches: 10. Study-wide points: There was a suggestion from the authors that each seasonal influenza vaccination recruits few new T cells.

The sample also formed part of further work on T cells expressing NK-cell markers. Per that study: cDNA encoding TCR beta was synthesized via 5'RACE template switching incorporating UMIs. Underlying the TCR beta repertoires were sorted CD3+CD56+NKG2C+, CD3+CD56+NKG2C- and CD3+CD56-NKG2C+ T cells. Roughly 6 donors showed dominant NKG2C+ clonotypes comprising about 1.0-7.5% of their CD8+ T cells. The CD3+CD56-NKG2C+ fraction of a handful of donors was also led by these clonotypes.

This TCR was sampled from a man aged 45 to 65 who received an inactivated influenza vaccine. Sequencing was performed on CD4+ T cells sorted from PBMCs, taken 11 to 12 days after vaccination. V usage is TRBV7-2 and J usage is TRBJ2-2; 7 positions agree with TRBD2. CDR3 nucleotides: TGTGCCAGCGCCGCTGAGGGGAGGGTCGGGGAGCTGTTTTTT. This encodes CASAAEGRVGELFF.